This T cell receptor beta chain appears in the sequencing data of a study of blood T cell repertoires in COVID-19. Turning to the study itself: Acute and convalescent COVID-19 samples came from the United States, Italy and Spain. T cells, B-cell-depleted T cells, or PBMCs provided the cDNA or gDNA that served as material.

Original data processing: For nucleated cells, counts were estimated from reference gene primer amplification. TCRdb's copy holds only in-frame clones and misses some; the assay was immunoSEQ multiplex PCR. The V and J calls and clone size were taken over from that table, and D and trimming were inferred from the DNA. The table lists about 150,000 clones, around 80% of them singletons. Sequenced: peripheral blood. The TCR comes from a man aged 55 to 70 with acute or convalescent COVID-19.

CDR3 in amino acids: CASSPRTGGGGQYF. CDR3 nucleotides: TGTGCCAGCAGCCCTCGGACAGGGGGCGGTGGGCAGTACTTC. The chain carries TRBV14 and TRBJ2-7; 11 nucleotides agree with TRBD1. The trim removed 4 bases at V and 9 bases at J, leaving 8 bases unmatched. CDR3 length equals 14 residues. CDR1 is SGHDN, CDR2 FVKESK, per germline.